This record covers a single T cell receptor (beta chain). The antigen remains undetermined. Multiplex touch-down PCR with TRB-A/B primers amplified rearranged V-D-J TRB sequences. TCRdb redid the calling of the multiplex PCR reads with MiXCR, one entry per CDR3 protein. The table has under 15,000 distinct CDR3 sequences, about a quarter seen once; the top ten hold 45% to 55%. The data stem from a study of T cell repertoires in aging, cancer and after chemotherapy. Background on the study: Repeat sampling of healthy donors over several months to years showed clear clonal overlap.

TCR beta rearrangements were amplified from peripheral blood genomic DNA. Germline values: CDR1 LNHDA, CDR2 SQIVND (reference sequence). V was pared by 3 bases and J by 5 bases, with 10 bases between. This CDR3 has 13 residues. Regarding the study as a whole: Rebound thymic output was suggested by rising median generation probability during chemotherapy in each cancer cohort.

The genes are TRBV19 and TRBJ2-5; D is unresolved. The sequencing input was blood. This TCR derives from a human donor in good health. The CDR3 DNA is TGTGCCAGTAGTATTGGCACACCGGAGACCCAGTACTTC. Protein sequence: CASSIGTPETQYF.